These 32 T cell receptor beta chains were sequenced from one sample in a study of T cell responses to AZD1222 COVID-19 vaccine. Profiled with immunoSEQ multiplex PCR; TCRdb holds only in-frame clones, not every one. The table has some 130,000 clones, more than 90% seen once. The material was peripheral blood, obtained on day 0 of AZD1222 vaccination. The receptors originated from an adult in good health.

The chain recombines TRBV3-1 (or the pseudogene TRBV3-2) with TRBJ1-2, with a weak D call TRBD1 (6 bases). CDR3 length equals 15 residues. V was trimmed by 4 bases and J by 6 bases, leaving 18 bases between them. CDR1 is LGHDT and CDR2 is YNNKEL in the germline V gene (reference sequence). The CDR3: CASSPTGRPLHGYTF. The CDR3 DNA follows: TGTGCCAGCAGCCCGACAGGTCGTCCACTACATGGCTACACCTTC.

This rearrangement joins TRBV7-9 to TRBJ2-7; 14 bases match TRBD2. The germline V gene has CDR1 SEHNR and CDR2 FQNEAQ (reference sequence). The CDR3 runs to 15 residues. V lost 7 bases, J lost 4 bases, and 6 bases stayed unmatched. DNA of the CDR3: TGTGCCAGCACAGGGACTAGCGGGAGTCAGTACGAGCAGTACTTC. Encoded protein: CASTGTSGSQYEQYF.

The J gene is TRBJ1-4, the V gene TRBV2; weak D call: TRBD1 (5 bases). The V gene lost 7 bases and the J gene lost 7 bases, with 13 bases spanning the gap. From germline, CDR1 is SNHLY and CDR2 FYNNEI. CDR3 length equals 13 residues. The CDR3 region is CASTRGGIEKLFF. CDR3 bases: TGTGCCAGCACGCGGGGGGGGATTGAAAAACTGTTTTTT. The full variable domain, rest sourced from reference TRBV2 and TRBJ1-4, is EPEVTQTPSHQVTQMGQEVILRCVPISNHLYFYWYRQILGQKVEFLVSFYNNEISEKSEIFDDQFSVERPDGSNFTLKIRSTKLEDSAMYFCASTRGGIEKLFFGSGTQLSVL.

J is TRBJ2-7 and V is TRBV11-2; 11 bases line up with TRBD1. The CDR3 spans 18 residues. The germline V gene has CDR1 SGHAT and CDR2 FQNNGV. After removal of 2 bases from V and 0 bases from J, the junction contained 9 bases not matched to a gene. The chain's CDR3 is CASSLPGTGGPISYEQYF. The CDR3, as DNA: TGTGCCAGCAGCTTACCCGGGACAGGGGGTCCCATCTCCTACGAGCAGTACTTC.

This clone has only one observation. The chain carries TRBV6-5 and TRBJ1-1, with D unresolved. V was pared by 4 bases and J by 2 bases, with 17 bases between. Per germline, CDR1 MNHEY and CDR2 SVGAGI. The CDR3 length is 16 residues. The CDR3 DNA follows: TGTGCCAGCAGTTCTCGCACGTCAGGATACAACACTGAAGCTTTCTTT. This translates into CASSSRTSGYNTEAFF.

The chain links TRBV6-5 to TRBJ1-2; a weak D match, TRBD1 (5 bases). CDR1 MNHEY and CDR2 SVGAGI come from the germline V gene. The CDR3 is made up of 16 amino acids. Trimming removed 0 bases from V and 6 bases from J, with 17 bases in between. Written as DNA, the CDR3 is TGTGCCAGCAGTTACTCGACCTGGGCAGGGCTCGATGGCTACACCTTC. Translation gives CASSYSTWAGLDGYTF.

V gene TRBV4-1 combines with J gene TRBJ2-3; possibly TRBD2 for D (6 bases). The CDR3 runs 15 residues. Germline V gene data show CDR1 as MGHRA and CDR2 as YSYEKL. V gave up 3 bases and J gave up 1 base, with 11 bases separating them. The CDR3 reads CASSHKRAGTDTQYF. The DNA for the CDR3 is TGCGCCAGCAGCCATAAGCGGGCCGGCACAGATACGCAGTATTTT.

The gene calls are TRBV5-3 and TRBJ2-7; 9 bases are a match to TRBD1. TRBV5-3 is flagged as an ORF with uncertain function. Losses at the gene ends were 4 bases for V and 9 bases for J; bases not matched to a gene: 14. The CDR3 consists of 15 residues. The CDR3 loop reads CARSPDRGMRFGQYF. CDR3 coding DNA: TGTGCCAGAAGCCCGGACAGGGGAATGAGGTTTGGGCAGTACTTC.

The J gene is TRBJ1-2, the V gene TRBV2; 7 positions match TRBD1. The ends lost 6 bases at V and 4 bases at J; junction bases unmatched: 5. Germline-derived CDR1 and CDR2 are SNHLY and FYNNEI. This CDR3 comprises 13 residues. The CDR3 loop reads CASRETGAYGYTF. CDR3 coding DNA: TGTGCCAGCAGAGAAACAGGGGCCTATGGCTACACCTTC.

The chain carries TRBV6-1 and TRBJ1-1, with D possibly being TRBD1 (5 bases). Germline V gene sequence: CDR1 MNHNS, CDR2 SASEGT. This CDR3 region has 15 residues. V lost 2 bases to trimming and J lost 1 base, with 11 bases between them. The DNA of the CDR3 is TGTGCCAGCAGTGAAAGAGGGGCAGAGAACACTGAAGCTTTCTTT. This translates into CASSERGAENTEAFF.

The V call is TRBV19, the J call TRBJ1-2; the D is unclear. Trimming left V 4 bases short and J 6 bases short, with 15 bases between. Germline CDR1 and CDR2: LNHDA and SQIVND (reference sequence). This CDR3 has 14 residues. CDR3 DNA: TGTGCCAGTAGTACTACCGGGATAGCCGATGGCTACACCTTC. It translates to CASSTTGIADGYTF.

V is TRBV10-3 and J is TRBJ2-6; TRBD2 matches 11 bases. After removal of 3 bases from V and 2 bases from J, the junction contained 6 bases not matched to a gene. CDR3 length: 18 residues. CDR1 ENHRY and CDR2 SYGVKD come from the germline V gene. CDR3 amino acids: CAISDGLAGLTGANVLTF. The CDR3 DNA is TGTGCCATCAGTGACGGACTAGCGGGTCTTACTGGGGCCAACGTCCTGACTTTC.

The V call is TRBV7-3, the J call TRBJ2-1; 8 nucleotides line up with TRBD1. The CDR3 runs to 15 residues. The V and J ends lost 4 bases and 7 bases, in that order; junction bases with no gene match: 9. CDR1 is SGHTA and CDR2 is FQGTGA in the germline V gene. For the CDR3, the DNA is TGTGCCAGCAGCTACACAGGGGGGTCTACGAATGAGCAGTTCTTC. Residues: CASSYTGGSTNEQFF.

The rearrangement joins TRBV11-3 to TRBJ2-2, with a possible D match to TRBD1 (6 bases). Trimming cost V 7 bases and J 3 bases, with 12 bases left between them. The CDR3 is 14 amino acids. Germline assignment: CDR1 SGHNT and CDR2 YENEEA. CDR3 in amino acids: CASKGGSDTGELFF. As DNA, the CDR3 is TGTGCCAGCAAAGGGGGTTCGGACACCGGGGAGCTGTTTTTT.

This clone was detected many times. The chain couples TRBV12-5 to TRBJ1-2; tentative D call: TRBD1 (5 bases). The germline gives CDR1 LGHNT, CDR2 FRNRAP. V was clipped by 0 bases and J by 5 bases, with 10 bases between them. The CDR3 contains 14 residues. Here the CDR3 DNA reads TGTGCTAGTGGTTTGGTCGGGGACTCATATGGCTACACCTTC. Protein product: CASGLVGDSYGYTF.

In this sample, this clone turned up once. CDR3 in DNA: TGTGCCACCAGTGATTCAGGACAGGGGGCTGGCTATGGCTACACCTTC. Translation: CATSDSGQGAGYGYTF. The chain joins TRBV24-1 to TRBJ1-2; 11 bases line up with TRBD1. The CDR3 extends over 16 amino acids. The germline CDR1 and CDR2 sequences are KGHDR and SFDVKD. V was clipped by 2 bases and J by 4 bases; unmatched bases: 5.

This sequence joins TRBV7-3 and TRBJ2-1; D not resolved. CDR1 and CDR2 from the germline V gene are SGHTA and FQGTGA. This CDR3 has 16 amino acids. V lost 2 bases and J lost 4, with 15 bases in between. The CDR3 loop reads CASSLAFGSGYNEQFF. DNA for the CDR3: TGTGCCAGCAGCTTAGCCTTCGGGTCAGGTTACAATGAGCAGTTCTTC. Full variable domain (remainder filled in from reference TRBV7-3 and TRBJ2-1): GAGVSQTPSNKVTEKGKYVELRCDPISGHTALYWYRQSLGQGPEFLIYFQGTGAADDSGLPNDRFFAVRPEGSVSTLKIQRTERGDSAVYLCASSLAFGSGYNEQFFGPGTRLTVL.

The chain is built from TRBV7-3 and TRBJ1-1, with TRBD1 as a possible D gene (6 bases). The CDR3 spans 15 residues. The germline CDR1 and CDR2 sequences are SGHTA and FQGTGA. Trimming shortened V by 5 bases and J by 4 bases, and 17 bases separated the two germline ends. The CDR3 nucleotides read TGTGCCAGCAGCAAACAGGGTTTTGGGGGCACTGAAGCTTTCTTT. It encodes CASSKQGFGGTEAFF.

CDR3 protein: CASSRSGTGSSYTF. CDR3 bases: TGTGCCAGCAGTCGTAGTGGGACAGGGTCCAGCTACACCTTC. This chain uses TRBV6-5 with TRBJ1-2; 9 bases fit TRBD1. V gave up 5 bases and J gave up 9 bases; unmatched junction bases: 10. This CDR3 contains 14 residues. In germline, CDR1 is MNHEY, CDR2 SVGAGI.

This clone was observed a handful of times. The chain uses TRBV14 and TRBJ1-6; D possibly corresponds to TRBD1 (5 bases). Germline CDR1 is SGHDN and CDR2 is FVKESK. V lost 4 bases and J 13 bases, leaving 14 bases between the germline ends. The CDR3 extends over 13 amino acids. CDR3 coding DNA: TGTGCCAGCAGCCGACAGCCAGCCGGCCCCCTCCACTTT. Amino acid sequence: CASSRQPAGPLHF.

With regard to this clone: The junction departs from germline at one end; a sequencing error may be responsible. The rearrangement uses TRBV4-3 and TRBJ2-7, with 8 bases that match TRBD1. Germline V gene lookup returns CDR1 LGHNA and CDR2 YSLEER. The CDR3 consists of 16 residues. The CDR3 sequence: CASSQGTGPGTGGRDF. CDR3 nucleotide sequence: TGCGCCAGCAGCCAAGGGACGGGGCCCGGGACAGGAGGGCGGGACTTC.

The CDR3 coding sequence is TGTGCCAGCAGCCAGAGGACCACAGATACGCAGTATTTT. Translation: CASSQRTTDTQYF. This sequence joins TRBV3-1 (or the pseudogene TRBV3-2) and TRBJ2-3; D is unresolved. The germline gives CDR1 LGHDT, CDR2 YNNKEL (reference sequence). The CDR3 runs to 13 residues. The V gene lost 3 bases and the J gene lost 2 bases, with 6 bases spanning the gap.

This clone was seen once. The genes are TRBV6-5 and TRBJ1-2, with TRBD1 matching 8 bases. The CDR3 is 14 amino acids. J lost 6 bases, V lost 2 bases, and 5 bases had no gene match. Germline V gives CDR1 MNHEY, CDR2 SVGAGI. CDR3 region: CASSYRTGRDGYTF. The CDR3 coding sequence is TGTGCCAGCAGTTACCGGACAGGGCGGGATGGCTACACCTTC.

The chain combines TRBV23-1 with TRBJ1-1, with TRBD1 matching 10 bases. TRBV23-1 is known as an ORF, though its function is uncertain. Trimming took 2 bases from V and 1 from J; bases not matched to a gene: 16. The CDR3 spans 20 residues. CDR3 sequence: CASSQRQPTGGEGGNTEAFF. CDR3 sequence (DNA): TGCGCCAGCAGTCAACGCCAACCGACAGGGGGCGAGGGAGGGAACACTGAAGCTTTCTTT.

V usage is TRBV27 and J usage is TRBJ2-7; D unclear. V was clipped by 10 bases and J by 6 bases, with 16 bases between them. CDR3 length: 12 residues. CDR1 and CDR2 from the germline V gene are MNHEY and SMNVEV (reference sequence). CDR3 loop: CATWTVHTEQYF. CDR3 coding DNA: TGTGCCACCTGGACGGTCCACACCGAGCAGTACTTC.

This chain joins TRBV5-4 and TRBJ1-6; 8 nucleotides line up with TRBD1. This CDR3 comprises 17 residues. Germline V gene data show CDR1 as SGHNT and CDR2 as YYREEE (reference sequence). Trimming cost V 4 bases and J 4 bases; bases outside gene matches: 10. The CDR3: CASSPSDRGQYNSPLHF. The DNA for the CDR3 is TGTGCCAGCAGCCCCAGCGACAGGGGCCAGTATAATTCACCCCTCCACTTT.

The CDR3 here is CASSPTGNQPQHF. The CDR3 coding sequence is TGCGCCAGCAGCCCCACAGGGAACCAGCCCCAGCATTTT. The chain recombines TRBV5-1 with TRBJ1-5; TRBD1 might be the D (6 bases). CDR3 size: 13 residues. CDR1 SGHRS and CDR2 YFSETQ come from the germline V gene. V was trimmed by 4 bases and J by 7 bases, leaving 12 bases between them.

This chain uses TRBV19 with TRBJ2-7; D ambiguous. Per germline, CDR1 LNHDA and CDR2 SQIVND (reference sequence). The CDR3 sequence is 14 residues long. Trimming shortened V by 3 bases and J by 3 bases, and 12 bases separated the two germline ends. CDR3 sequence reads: CASSIRTLGYEQYF. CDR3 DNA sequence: TGTGCCAGTAGTATCAGAACCTTGGGCTACGAGCAGTACTTC.

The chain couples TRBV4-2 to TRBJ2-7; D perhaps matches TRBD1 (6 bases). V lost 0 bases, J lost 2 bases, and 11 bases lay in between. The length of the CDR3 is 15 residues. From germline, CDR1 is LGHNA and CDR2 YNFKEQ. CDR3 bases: TGTGCCAGCAGCCAAGAAGGGGACAAGGCCTACGAGCAGTACTTC. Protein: CASSQEGDKAYEQYF.

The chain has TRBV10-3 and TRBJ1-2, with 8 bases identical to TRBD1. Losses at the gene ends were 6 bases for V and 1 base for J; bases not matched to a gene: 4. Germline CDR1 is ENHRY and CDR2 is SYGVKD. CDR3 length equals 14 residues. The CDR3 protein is CAISVGQGNYGYTF. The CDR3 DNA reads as TGTGCCATCAGCGTTGGACAGGGTAACTATGGCTACACCTTC.

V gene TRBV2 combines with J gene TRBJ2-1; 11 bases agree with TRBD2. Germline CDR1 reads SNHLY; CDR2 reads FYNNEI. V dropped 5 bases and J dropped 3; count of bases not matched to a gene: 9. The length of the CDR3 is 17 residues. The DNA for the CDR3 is TGTGCCAGCAGTTATAGTTCACTAGCGGGAGTCTACAATGAGCAGTTCTTC. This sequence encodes CASSYSSLAGVYNEQFF.

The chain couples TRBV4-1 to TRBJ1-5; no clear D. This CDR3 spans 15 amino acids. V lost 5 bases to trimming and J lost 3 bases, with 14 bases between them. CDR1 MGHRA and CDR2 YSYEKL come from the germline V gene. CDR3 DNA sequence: TGCGCCAGCAGCTTACAACCTGGCTCCAATCAGCCCCAGCATTTT. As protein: CASSLQPGSNQPQHF.